The clone carrying this TCR beta chain came up a few times. The antigen is undetermined. The data originate from a study of blood T cells in healthy people across ages. Primers used in a second PCR of roughly 6 to 12 cycles were a sample-barcoded 5' primer and a J-beta primer mix. TCRdb re-called the 5' RACE reads with MiXCR, one entry per CDR3 protein. The table lists hundreds of thousands of distinct CDR3 sequences, about 51% of them singletons. The CDR3 length is 14 residues. Germline V gives CDR1 SEHNR, CDR2 FQNEAQ (reference sequence). Trimming pared 4 bases from V and 6 bases from J, leaving 13 bases between. Findings and limits, study-wide: Not knowing donor CMV status may have confounded expanded clonotype changes.

The gene calls are TRBV7-9 and TRBJ2-4; D is uncertain. Sequencing was performed on blood. This clonotype originated in a woman older than 75 in good health. CDR3: CASSSPGPLNIQYF. The CDR3 DNA reads as TGTGCCAGCAGCTCCCCCGGACCCTTAAACATTCAGTACTTC.